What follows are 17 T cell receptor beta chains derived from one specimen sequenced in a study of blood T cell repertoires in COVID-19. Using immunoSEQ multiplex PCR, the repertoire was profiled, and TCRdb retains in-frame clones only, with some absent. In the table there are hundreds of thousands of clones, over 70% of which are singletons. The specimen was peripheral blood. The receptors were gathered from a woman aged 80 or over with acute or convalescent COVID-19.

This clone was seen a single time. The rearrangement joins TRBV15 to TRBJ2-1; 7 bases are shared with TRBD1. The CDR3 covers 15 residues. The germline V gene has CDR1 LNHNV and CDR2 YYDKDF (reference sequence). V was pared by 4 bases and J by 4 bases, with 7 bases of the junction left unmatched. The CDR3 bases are TGTGCCACCAGCATCGGGCAGGGGGTATACAATGAGCAGTTCTTC. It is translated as CATSIGQGVYNEQFF.

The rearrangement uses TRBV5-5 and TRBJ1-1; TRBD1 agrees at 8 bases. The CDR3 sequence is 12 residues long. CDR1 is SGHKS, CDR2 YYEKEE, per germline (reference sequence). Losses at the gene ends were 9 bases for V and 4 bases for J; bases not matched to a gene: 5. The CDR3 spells CATSTGGTEAFF. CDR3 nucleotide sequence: TGTGCCACCAGTACAGGGGGCACTGAAGCTTTCTTT. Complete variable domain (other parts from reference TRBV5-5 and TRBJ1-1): DAGVTQSPTHLIKTRGQQVTLRCSPISGHKSVSWYQQVLGQGPQFIFQYYEKEERGRGNFPDRFSARQFPNYSSELNVNALLLGDSALYLCATSTGGTEAFFGQGTRLTVV.

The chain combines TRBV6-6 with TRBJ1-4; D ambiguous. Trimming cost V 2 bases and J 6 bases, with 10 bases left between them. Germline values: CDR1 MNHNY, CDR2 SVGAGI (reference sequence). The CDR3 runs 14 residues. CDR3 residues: CASSYAGGDEKLFF. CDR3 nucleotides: TGTGCCAGCAGTTACGCCGGAGGCGATGAAAAACTGTTTTTT.

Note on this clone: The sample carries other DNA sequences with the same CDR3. The DNA for the CDR3 is TGTGCCAGTAGTATCGGGACTAGCGGCCTTTACGAGCAGTACTTC. Protein: CASSIGTSGLYEQYF. This sequence joins TRBV19 and TRBJ2-7; 11 bases are shared with TRBD2. The CDR3 loop spans 15 amino acids. CDR1 LNHDA and CDR2 SQIVND come from the germline V gene (reference sequence). Germline trimming cut 3 bases from V and 4 bases from J; bases unmatched to any gene: 5.

CDR3 loop: CASSPNQALAGVDEQFF. The CDR3 DNA is TGTGCCAGCAGCCCCAATCAAGCGCTAGCGGGAGTGGATGAGCAGTTCTTC. V usage is TRBV7-7 and J usage is TRBJ2-1; TRBD2 agrees at 10 bases. This CDR3 is built from 17 residues. Unmatched junction bases numbered 15, after V lost 5 bases and J lost 8 bases. Germline CDR1 and CDR2: SSHAT and FNYEAQ (reference sequence).

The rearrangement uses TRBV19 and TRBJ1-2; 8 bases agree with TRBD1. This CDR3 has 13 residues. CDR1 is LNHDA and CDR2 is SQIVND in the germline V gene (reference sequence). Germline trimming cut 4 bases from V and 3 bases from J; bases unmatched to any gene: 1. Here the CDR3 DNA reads TGTGCCAGTAGTAAACAGGGGGACTATGGCTACACCTTC. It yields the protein CASSKQGDYGYTF. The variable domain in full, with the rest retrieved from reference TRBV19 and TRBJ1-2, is DGGITQSPKYLFRKEGQNVTLSCEQNLNHDAMYWYRQDPGQGLRLIYYSQIVNDFQKGDIAEGYSVSREKKESFPLTVTSAQKNPTAFYLCASSKQGDYGYTFGSGTRLTVV.

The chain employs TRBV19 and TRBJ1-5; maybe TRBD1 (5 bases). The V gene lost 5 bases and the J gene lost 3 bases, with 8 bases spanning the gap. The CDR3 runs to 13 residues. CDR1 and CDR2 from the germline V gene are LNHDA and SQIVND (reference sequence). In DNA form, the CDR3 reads TGTGCCAGTAGTTTACAGGCCAATCAGCCCCAGCATTTT. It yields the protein CASSLQANQPQHF.

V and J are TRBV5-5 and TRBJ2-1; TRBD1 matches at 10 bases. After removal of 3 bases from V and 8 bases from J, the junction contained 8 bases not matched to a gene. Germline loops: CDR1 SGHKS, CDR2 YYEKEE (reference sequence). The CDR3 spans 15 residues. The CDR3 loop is CASSYPRTGGDEQFF. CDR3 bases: TGTGCCAGCAGCTACCCCAGGACAGGGGGGGATGAGCAGTTCTTC.

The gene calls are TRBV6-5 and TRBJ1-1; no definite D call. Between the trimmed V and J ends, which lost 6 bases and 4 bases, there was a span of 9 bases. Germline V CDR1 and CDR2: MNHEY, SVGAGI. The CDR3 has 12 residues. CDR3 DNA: TGTGCCAGCAGCTCCGCAGGCACTGAAGCTTTCTTT. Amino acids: CASSSAGTEAFF.

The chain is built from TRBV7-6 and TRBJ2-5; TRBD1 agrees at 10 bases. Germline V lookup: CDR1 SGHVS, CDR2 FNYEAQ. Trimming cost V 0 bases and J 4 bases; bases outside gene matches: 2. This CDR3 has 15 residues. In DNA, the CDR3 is TGTGCCAGCAGCTTAGCTAGGACAGGGGGAGAGACCCAGTACTTC. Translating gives CASSLARTGGETQYF.

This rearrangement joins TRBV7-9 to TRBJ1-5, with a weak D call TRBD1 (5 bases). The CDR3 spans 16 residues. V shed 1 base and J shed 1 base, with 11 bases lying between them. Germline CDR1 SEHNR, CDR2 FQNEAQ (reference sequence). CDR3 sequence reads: CASSLGGAISNQPQHF. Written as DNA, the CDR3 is TGTGCCAGCAGCTTAGGTGGGGCGATCAGCAATCAGCCCCAGCATTTT.

The CDR3 region has the DNA TGCGCCAGCAGCCAAGATAGCACTAGCAATCTGGGTATCCCCGATACGCAGTATTTT. It yields the protein CASSQDSTSNLGIPDTQYF. The chain uses TRBV4-1 and TRBJ2-3; tentative D call: TRBD2 (6 bases). CDR1 is MGHRA, CDR2 YSYEKL, per germline. CDR3 size: 19 residues. V was shortened by 0 bases and J by 6 bases, with 25 bases between the two germline ends.

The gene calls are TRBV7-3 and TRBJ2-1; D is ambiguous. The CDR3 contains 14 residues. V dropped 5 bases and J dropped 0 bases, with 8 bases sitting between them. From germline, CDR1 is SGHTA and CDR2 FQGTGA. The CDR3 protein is CASSRMSSYNEQFF. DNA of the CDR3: TGTGCCAGCAGCCGCATGAGCTCCTACAATGAGCAGTTCTTC.

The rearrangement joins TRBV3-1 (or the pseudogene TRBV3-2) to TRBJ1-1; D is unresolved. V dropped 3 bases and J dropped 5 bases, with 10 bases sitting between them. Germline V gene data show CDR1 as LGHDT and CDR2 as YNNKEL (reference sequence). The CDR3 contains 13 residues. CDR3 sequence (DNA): TGTGCCAGCAGCCAGGGCTGGAGGACTGAAGCTTTCTTT. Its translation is CASSQGWRTEAFF.

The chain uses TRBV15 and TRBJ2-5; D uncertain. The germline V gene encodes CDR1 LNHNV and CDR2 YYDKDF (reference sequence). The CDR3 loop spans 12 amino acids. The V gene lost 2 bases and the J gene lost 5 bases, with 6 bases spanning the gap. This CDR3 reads CATSRPFETQYF. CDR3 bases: TGTGCCACCAGCAGACCATTCGAGACCCAGTACTTC.

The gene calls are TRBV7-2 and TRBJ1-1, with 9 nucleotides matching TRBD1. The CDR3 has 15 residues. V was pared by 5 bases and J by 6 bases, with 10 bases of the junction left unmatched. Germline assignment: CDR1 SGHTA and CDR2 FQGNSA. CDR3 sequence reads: CASSPHPGQGAEAFF. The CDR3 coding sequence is TGTGCCAGCAGCCCTCACCCGGGACAGGGAGCTGAAGCTTTCTTT.

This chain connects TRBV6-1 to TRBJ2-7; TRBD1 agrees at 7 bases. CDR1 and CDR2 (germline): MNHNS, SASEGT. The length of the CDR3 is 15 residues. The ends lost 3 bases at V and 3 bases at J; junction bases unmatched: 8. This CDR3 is CASSETRDRDYEQYF. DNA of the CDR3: TGTGCCAGCAGTGAGACCCGGGACAGAGACTACGAGCAGTACTTC.